This is a list of T cell receptor beta chains from one sample in a study of cytomegalovirus exposure and HLA in healthy donors. Assay used: immunoSEQ multiplex PCR; TCRdb lists only in-frame clones, some missing. The table lists around 150,000 clones, more than 70% of them singletons, with roughly 5% in the top ten. Sequencing used PBMCs. The receptor source for this set is a male donor in good health and CMV-seronegative. Each CDR3 is given with its conserved first and last residue. D genes are given only for firm matches. Some rows mark clone size as missing; the rest say once, few, many or name a class of expanded clone.

clone size: few
D gene: .
J gene: TRBJ2-3
V gene: TRBV7-3
CDR3 DNA: TGTGCCAGCAGCTTATGGGGGGCTAGCGGTGGAGATACGCAGTATTTT
CDR3 protein: CASSLWGASGGDTQYF

clone size: .
D gene: .
J gene: TRBJ1-2
V gene: TRBV7-9
CDR3 DNA: TGTGCCAGCAGCTCACAGGGATTTAACTATGGCTACACCTTC
CDR3 protein: CASSSQGFNYGYTF

clone size: .
D gene: .
J gene: TRBJ1-2
V gene: TRBV10-3
CDR3 DNA: TGTGCCATCACCCTAGACAGGTTTCGATATGGCTACACCTTC
CDR3 protein: CAITLDRFRYGYTF

clone size: .
D gene: .
J gene: TRBJ1-5
V gene: TRBV27
CDR3 DNA: TGTGCCAGCAGTTCCACCCAGGGTCAGCCCCAGCATTTT
CDR3 protein: CASSSTQGQPQHF

clone size: .
D gene: TRBD1
J gene: TRBJ1-2
V gene: TRBV5-4
CDR3 DNA: TGTGCCAGCAGCTTGAGGTTGGGTCGACAGGGGTATGGCTACACCTTC
CDR3 protein: CASSLRLGRQGYGYTF

clone size: once
D gene: .
J gene: TRBJ2-2
V gene: TRBV29-1
CDR3 DNA: TGCAGCGTTGAGCTAGCTTACACCGGGGAGCTGTTTTTT
CDR3 protein: CSVELAYTGELFF

clone size: .
D gene: TRBD2
J gene: TRBJ2-3
V gene: TRBV6-5
CDR3 DNA: TGTGCCAGCAGCCGGACTAGCGGGAGAAGGGATACGCAGTATTTT
CDR3 protein: CASSRTSGRRDTQYF

clone size: .
D gene: TRBD2
J gene: TRBJ2-2
V gene: TRBV19
CDR3 DNA: TGTGCCAGTAGTAGCGGGAGGGTCGGGGAGCTGTTTTTT
CDR3 protein: CASSSGRVGELFF

clone size: .
D gene: TRBD1
J gene: TRBJ2-5
V gene: TRBV4-2
CDR3 DNA: TGTGCCAGCAGCCTCGACAGGGCAGTAAAGACCCAGTACTTC
CDR3 protein: CASSLDRAVKTQYF

clone size: .
D gene: TRBD1
J gene: TRBJ2-7
V gene: TRBV6-4
CDR3 DNA: TGTGCCAACAGACAGGGTCGCGAGCAGTACTTC
CDR3 protein: CANRQGREQYF

clone size: .
D gene: .
J gene: TRBJ2-5
V gene: TRBV18
CDR3 DNA: TGTGCCAGCTCACCTTACACCGATGCGGGGCAAGAGACCCAGTACTTC
CDR3 protein: CASSPYTDAGQETQYF

clone size: .
D gene: TRBD2
J gene: TRBJ2-5
V gene: TRBV7-3
CDR3 DNA: TGTGCCAGCAGCTTGACTAGCGGGGGTATCGAGGCCCAGTACTTC
CDR3 protein: CASSLTSGGIEAQYF

clone size: once
D gene: TRBD1
J gene: TRBJ1-1
V gene: TRBV6-5
CDR3 DNA: TGTGCCAGCAGTTACTCGATCGGGGACAGGCGTCGGGCTTTCTTT
CDR3 protein: CASSYSIGDRRRAFF

clone size: once
D gene: TRBD1
J gene: TRBJ2-7
V gene: TRBV7-9
CDR3 DNA: TGTGCCAGCGTTCAACGAGACAGGGATTACGAGCAGTACTTC
CDR3 protein: CASVQRDRDYEQYF

clone size: once
D gene: .
J gene: TRBJ2-7
V gene: TRBV28
CDR3 DNA: TGTGCCAGCAGTACCTCCGGGAGCACCTACGAGCAGTACTTC
CDR3 protein: CASSTSGSTYEQYF

clone size: .
D gene: .
J gene: TRBJ2-2
V gene: TRBV28
CDR3 DNA: TGTGCCAGCAGGATGCCGGTCACCGGGGAGCTGTTTTTT
CDR3 protein: CASRMPVTGELFF

clone size: few
D gene: TRBD1
J gene: TRBJ2-7
V gene: TRBV4-2
CDR3 DNA: TGTGCCAGCAGCCAAGCAACAGGGGATACTTACGAGCAGTACTTC
CDR3 protein: CASSQATGDTYEQYF

clone size: .
D gene: .
J gene: TRBJ2-7
V gene: TRBV2
CDR3 DNA: TGTGCCAGCAGGGACAGTGCCTACGAGCAGTACTTC
CDR3 protein: CASRDSAYEQYF

clone size: .
D gene: TRBD2
J gene: TRBJ2-2
V gene: TRBV6-5
CDR3 DNA: TGTGCCAGCAGTTACTCGACTAGCCGGAACACCGGGGAGCTGTTTTTT
CDR3 protein: CASSYSTSRNTGELFF

clone size: .
D gene: TRBD1
J gene: TRBJ1-1
V gene: TRBV28
CDR3 DNA: TGTGCCAGCAGTCCGGGACAGCTATACACTGAAGCTTTCTTT
CDR3 protein: CASSPGQLYTEAFF

clone size: .
D gene: .
J gene: TRBJ1-2
V gene: TRBV18
CDR3 DNA: TGTGCCAGCTCACCAGAAACAGGGAGAGGGGGCTATGGCTACACCTTC
CDR3 protein: CASSPETGRGGYGYTF

clone size: .
D gene: .
J gene: TRBJ1-5
V gene: TRBV15
CDR3 DNA: TGTGCCACCAGCAGATTGGGGGAGGGTTTCAATCAGCCCCAGCATTTT
CDR3 protein: CATSRLGEGFNQPQHF

clone size: .
D gene: .
J gene: TRBJ2-1
V gene: TRBV4-2
CDR3 DNA: TGTGCCAGCAGCCAATTCCGAGCGGGCCTCTCCTACAATGAGCAGTTCTTC
CDR3 protein: CASSQFRAGLSYNEQFF

clone size: .
D gene: .
J gene: TRBJ2-2
V gene: TRBV21-1
CDR3 DNA: TGTGCCAGCAGCAAACCCCTGGGGGGACGGAACACCGGGGAGCTGTTTTTT
CDR3 protein: CASSKPLGGRNTGELFF

clone size: .
D gene: TRBD1
J gene: TRBJ2-1
V gene: TRBV11-3
CDR3 DNA: TGTGCCAGCAGCCACACCCACCCAGAAGGGGACAGTGAGCAGTTCTTC
CDR3 protein: CASSHTHPEGDSEQFF

clone size: .
D gene: .
J gene: TRBJ2-7
V gene: TRBV7-5
CDR3 DNA: TGTGCCAGAAGAGTAGCGGGAGTACAACCAGACGAGCAGTACTTC
CDR3 protein: CARRVAGVQPDEQYF

clone size: .
D gene: .
J gene: TRBJ1-3
V gene: TRBV19
CDR3 DNA: TGTGCCAGTAGTCCTGGGCCAAACTCTGGAAACACCATATATTTT
CDR3 protein: CASSPGPNSGNTIYF

clone size: .
D gene: TRBD2
J gene: TRBJ2-1
V gene: TRBV18
CDR3 DNA: TGTGCCAGCTCACCCGGACTAGCGGGGGGGAATGAGCAGTTCTTC
CDR3 protein: CASSPGLAGGNEQFF

clone size: .
D gene: .
J gene: TRBJ2-3
V gene: TRBV7-7
CDR3 DNA: TGTGCCAGCAGCGTGGACGGGGCAGATACGCAGTATTTT
CDR3 protein: CASSVDGADTQYF

clone size: .
D gene: .
J gene: TRBJ1-1
V gene: TRBV19
CDR3 DNA: TGTGCCAGTAGTATGGGGGGGAGAACTGAAGCTTTCTTT
CDR3 protein: CASSMGGRTEAFF

clone size: few
D gene: .
J gene: TRBJ2-7
V gene: TRBV19
CDR3 DNA: TGTGCCAGTTCGGAGGGGCTCGAGCAGTACTTC
CDR3 protein: CASSEGLEQYF

clone size: .
D gene: .
J gene: TRBJ2-1
V gene: TRBV4-1
CDR3 DNA: TGCGCCAGCAGCCCTCGACAGAGCTCCTACAATGAGCAGTTCTTC
CDR3 protein: CASSPRQSSYNEQFF

clone size: few
D gene: TRBD1
J gene: TRBJ1-4
V gene: TRBV2
CDR3 DNA: TGTGCCAGCAGTGGCCGGACAGGTAGAGGAGAAAAACTGTTTTTT
CDR3 protein: CASSGRTGRGEKLFF

clone size: once
D gene: .
J gene: TRBJ1-5
V gene: TRBV2
CDR3 DNA: TGTGCCAGCAGGCTCCGGGGGGCGGGCAATCAGCCCCAGCATTTT
CDR3 protein: CASRLRGAGNQPQHF

clone size: .
D gene: TRBD2
J gene: TRBJ2-7
V gene: TRBV28
CDR3 DNA: TGTGCCACTCTGACTAGCGGAAACTCCTACGAGCAGTACTTC
CDR3 protein: CATLTSGNSYEQYF

clone size: .
D gene: TRBD2
J gene: TRBJ2-7
V gene: TRBV2
CDR3 DNA: TGTGCCAGCAGTGCTAGCGGGAGGGGCGAGCAGTACTTC
CDR3 protein: CASSASGRGEQYF

clone size: .
D gene: .
J gene: TRBJ2-5
V gene: TRBV28
CDR3 DNA: TGTGCCAGCAGTTTCGAGGAAGAGGGTATTAGGGAGACCCAGTACTTC
CDR3 protein: CASSFEEEGIRETQYF

clone size: .
D gene: TRBD2
J gene: TRBJ2-2
V gene: TRBV5-1
CDR3 DNA: TGCGCCAGCACCTTTGGGACTAGCGGGGAAACCGGGGAGCTGTTTTTT
CDR3 protein: CASTFGTSGETGELFF

clone size: .
D gene: .
J gene: TRBJ1-5
V gene: TRBV19
CDR3 DNA: TGTGCCAGTACTTCGTGGACAGCCAATCAGCCCCAGCATTTT
CDR3 protein: CASTSWTANQPQHF

clone size: .
D gene: .
J gene: TRBJ2-7
V gene: TRBV5-1
CDR3 DNA: TGCGCCAGCAGCTTTGGTACGGGGGATACCTACGAGCAGTACTTC
CDR3 protein: CASSFGTGDTYEQYF

clone size: .
D gene: TRBD2
J gene: TRBJ2-1
V gene: TRBV5-1
CDR3 DNA: TGCGCCAGCAGCTTGGAGACTAGCGGGGGCAAGTTCTTC
CDR3 protein: CASSLETSGGKFF

clone size: once
D gene: .
J gene: TRBJ1-1
V gene: TRBV7-9
CDR3 DNA: TGTGCCAGCAGCTTACCCCTTATTCCAGAGAACACTGAAGCTTTCTTT
CDR3 protein: CASSLPLIPENTEAFF

clone size: .
D gene: .
J gene: TRBJ2-2
V gene: TRBV7-9
CDR3 DNA: TGTGCCAGCAGCCGTTCCGGGGAGCTGTTTTTT
CDR3 protein: CASSRSGELFF

clone size: .
D gene: .
J gene: TRBJ2-7
V gene: TRBV6-6
CDR3 DNA: TGTGCCAGCAGGGTTAGCATCGGGGCCTACGAGCAGTACTTC
CDR3 protein: CASRVSIGAYEQYF

clone size: .
D gene: .
J gene: TRBJ1-1
V gene: TRBV19
CDR3 DNA: TGTGCCAGTAGTATAGGGGCAGCCTCGAACACTGAAGCTTTCTTT
CDR3 protein: CASSIGAASNTEAFF

clone size: .
D gene: .
J gene: TRBJ2-3
V gene: TRBV6-5
CDR3 DNA: TGTGCCAGCAGTTACGGAGGACTGAGCACAGATACGCAGTATTTT
CDR3 protein: CASSYGGLSTDTQYF

clone size: .
D gene: .
J gene: TRBJ2-5
V gene: TRBV14
CDR3 DNA: TGTGCCAGCAGCCAAAGCGCGGGGCAAGAGACCCAGTACTTC
CDR3 protein: CASSQSAGQETQYF

clone size: .
D gene: .
J gene: TRBJ1-3
V gene: TRBV7-4
CDR3 DNA: TGTGCCAGCAGCCCCGGAGGTCCAAGCTCTGGAAACACCATATATTTT
CDR3 protein: CASSPGGPSSGNTIYF

clone size: .
D gene: .
J gene: TRBJ1-5
V gene: TRBV5-6
CDR3 DNA: TGTGCCAGCAGCTTGTGGCTTACCAATCAGCCCCAGCATTTT
CDR3 protein: CASSLWLTNQPQHF

clone size: .
D gene: TRBD1
J gene: TRBJ1-2
V gene: TRBV9
CDR3 DNA: TGTGCCAGCAGCGTGTCCGGGACAGCCTATGGCTACACCTTC
CDR3 protein: CASSVSGTAYGYTF

clone size: few
D gene: TRBD1
J gene: TRBJ1-1
V gene: TRBV19
CDR3 DNA: TGTGCCAGTAGTTTGCACGACAGGGCTTCAGCTTTCTTT
CDR3 protein: CASSLHDRASAFF

clone size: .
D gene: .
J gene: TRBJ2-7
V gene: TRBV2
CDR3 DNA: TGTGCCAGCAGTCCAGGGGAGCAGTACTTC
CDR3 protein: CASSPGEQYF